This T cell receptor (beta chain) was sequenced during a study of blood T cell repertoires in COVID-19 (dated by TCRdb to about 2020). Regarding the complete study: Collaborator samples came from the United States, Italy and Spain and covered acute and convalescent phases of COVID-19. A freely available public database, intended as a resource for researchers studying the immune response to SARS-CoV-2, is where the repertoires were released. The samples were drawn from two sources: the first 160 participants of the ongoing ImmuneRACE study, and 1,200 or so subjects contributed by 6 global collaborators. The material from the prospective study consisted of cDNA or gDNA derived from T cells, B-cell-depleted T cells, or PBMCs. Nearly every sample came with metadata listing a de-identified subject ID, COVID-19 status, age in years and sex. Where HLA class I and class II types were available, the types were taken from metadata supplied by the sample provider, not from assay-based typing. The dataset comprised deeply sampled blood TCRbeta repertoires from subjects exposed to, actively infected with, or recovered from COVID-19.

V is pared back by 4 bases and J by 1 base, with 15 bases lying between the germline termini. CDR1 SQVTM and CDR2 ANQGSEA were looked up in the germline V gene. Reading from cysteine to phenylalanine, the CDR3 counts 15 amino acids. Only the CDR3 DNA is retained, 45 bases long and in frame from the first base. TCRbeta CDR3 regions were amplified from genomic DNA by means of the immunoSEQ Assay, a bias-controlled multiplex PCR. Turning to the authors' computational methods: Nucleated cell counts per sample were estimated from amplification of reference gene primers within the assay. To quantify the absolute abundance of each unique TCRbeta CDR3 rearrangement, sequence reads were collapsed and filtered. For each sample, productive Simpson clonality was calculated as the square root of Simpson's diversity index over productive rearrangements. Drawn from immuneACCESS, this table holds only the in-frame rearrangements with V and J called that TCRdb kept. Clones are partly lost; checked studies trace under half to an unresolved V gene and leave the rest unexplained. V, J and clone size reflect that table, while D and trimming were determined from the DNA. In all, the sample holds about 440,000 clones, and less than 95% of those were seen once. The ten top clones hold approximately 0.55% of the sample.

This clone was recorded only once. The antigen it recognizes is unknown. No much larger clonotype is one base removed from it; base qualities were not supplied. In the prospective study, participants were roughly 18 to 89 years old, resided in approximately 25 geographic areas of the United States, and were enrolled through a virtual design. Cohort assignment in the prospective study relied on participant-reported clinical history from a screening survey and a study questionnaire. Recovered participants in ImmuneRACE Cohort 3 were defined by two consecutive negative NP/OP PCR tests, clearance by a healthcare professional, or resolution of symptoms. Each participant in the prospective study had whole blood, serum and a nasopharyngeal or oropharyngeal swab collected by mobile phlebotomists. Participants in the prospective study had the option to provide additional blood draws and questionnaires over a 2-month period. Before DNA extraction, blood samples from the prospective study were shipped at room temperature or frozen.

On the study overall, not on this receptor specifically: The quantity of clinical and demographic metadata differed by source and by participant and was supplied without curation.

This receptor was identified in a man aged 18 to 29 who had recovered from COVID-19. The sequenced sample consisted of PBMCs or T cells enriched from blood (not recorded which). The chain couples TRBV29-1 to TRBJ2-3; TRBD1 might be the D gene, on 6 matching bases. The nucleotides read TGCAGCGTTGCCGCCACAGGGTTGGGCACAGATACGCAGTATTTT. This yields the protein CSVAATGLGTDTQYF.